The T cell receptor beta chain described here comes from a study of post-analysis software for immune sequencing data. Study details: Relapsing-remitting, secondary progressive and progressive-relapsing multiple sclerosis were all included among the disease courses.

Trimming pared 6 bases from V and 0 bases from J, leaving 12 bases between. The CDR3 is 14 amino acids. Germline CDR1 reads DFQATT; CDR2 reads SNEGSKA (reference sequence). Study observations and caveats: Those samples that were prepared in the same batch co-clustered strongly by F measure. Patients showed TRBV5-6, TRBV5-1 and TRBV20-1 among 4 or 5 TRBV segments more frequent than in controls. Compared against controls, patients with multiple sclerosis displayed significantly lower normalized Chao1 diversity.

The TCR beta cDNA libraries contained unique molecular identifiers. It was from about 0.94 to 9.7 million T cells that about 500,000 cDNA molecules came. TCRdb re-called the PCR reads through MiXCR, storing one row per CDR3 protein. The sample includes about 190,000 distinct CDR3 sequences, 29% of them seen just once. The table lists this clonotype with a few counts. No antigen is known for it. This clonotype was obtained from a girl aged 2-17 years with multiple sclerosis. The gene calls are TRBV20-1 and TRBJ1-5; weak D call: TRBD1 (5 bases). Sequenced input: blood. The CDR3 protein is CSAKRGNSNQPQHF. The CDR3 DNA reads TGCAGTGCAAAGAGGGGAAATAGCAATCAGCCCCAGCATTTT.